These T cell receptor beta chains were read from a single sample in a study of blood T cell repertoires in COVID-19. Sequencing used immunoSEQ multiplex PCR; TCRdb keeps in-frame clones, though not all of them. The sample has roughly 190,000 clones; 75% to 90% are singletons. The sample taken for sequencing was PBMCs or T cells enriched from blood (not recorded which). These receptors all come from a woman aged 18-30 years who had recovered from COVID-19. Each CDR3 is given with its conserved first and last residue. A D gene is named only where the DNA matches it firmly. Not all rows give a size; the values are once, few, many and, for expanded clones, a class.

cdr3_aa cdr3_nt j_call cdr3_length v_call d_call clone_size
CASSLARQGFGTDTQYF TGTGCCAGCAGCTTAGCCAGACAGGGCTTTGGCACAGATACGCAGTATTTT TRBJ2-3 17 TRBV7-2 TRBD1 -
CASSLEAGPSREQYF TGTGCCAGCAGCTTAGAGGCGGGCCCTTCGCGCGAGCAGTACTTC TRBJ2-7 15 TRBV7-6 - -
CASSYSGTKDEQYF TGTGCCAGCAGTTATTCCGGGACTAAGGACGAGCAGTACTTC TRBJ2-7 14 TRBV6-2/TRBV6-3 TRBD2 -
CASGSSGENSPLHF TGTGCCAGCGGATCATCAGGGGAGAATTCACCCCTCCACTTT TRBJ1-6 14 TRBV6-5 - many
CASSGWGPSNYGYTF TGTGCCAGCAGCGGGTGGGGGCCTTCTAACTATGGCTACACCTTC TRBJ1-2 15 TRBV9 - -
CASSSSTGTYEQYF TGTGCCAGCAGTTCATCGACAGGGACCTACGAGCAGTACTTC TRBJ2-7 14 TRBV28 TRBD1 few
CASRGQSPDTQYF TGTGCCAGCAGGGGACAGTCGCCAGATACGCAGTATTTT TRBJ2-3 13 TRBV25-1 TRBD1 -
CASSLGTGSGNEKLFF TGTGCCAGCAGCCTTGGGACAGGGAGCGGTAATGAAAAACTGTTTTTT TRBJ1-4 16 TRBV3-1/TRBV3-2 TRBD1 -
CASKPLMAGSLDTQYF TGTGCCAGCAAGCCCCTAATGGCGGGATCTTTGGATACGCAGTATTTT TRBJ2-3 16 TRBV7-8 - -
CASSQFHRGTEAFF TGTGCCAGCAGCCAGTTCCACAGGGGCACTGAAGCTTTCTTT TRBJ1-1 14 TRBV3-1/TRBV3-2 TRBD1 once
CASSQGTTGYDGYTF TGCGCCAGCAGCCAAGGTACCACAGGGTACGATGGCTACACCTTC TRBJ1-2 15 TRBV4-1 - once
CASSVGLAGAYEQYF TGTGCCAGCAGTGTTGGACTAGCGGGAGCTTACGAGCAGTACTTC TRBJ2-7 15 TRBV2 TRBD2 -
CASSSEGRLDSEAFF TGTGCCAGCAGCTCGGAGGGCCGTCTCGACTCTGAAGCTTTCTTT TRBJ1-1 15 TRBV7-8 - -
CASSQDVGRRGQETQYF TGTGCCAGCAGCCAAGATGTAGGTCGCAGGGGCCAAGAGACCCAGTACTTC TRBJ2-5 17 TRBV3-1/TRBV3-2 - -
CASIGTSGRKTQYF TGTGCCAGCATCGGGACTAGCGGGAGAAAGACCCAGTACTTC TRBJ2-5 14 TRBV28 TRBD2 few
CASGRGTGGNQPQHF TGTGCCAGCGGAAGAGGGACAGGGGGCAATCAGCCCCAGCATTTT TRBJ1-5 15 TRBV28 TRBD1 once